This T cell receptor beta chain was sequenced in a study of blood T cell repertoires in COVID-19. Across the whole study: The study drew acute and convalescent COVID-19 samples from the United States, Italy and Spain. T cells, B-cell-depleted T cells, or PBMCs provided the cDNA or gDNA that served as material.

Enrolled during active infection, Seattle patients were then followed longitudinally. The V and J ends lost 5 bases and 0 bases respectively, with 13 bases between them. The CDR3 extends over 15 amino acids. Germline values: CDR1 MDHEN, CDR2 SYDVKM. Under the authors' procedure: Reference gene primer amplification gave nucleated cell count estimates. Sequencing used immunoSEQ multiplex PCR; TCRdb keeps in-frame clones, though not all of them. The V and J calls and the clone size are those of that table, but D and trimming were determined from the DNA. Among under 250,000 clones listed, about 82% were seen once.

The chain is built from TRBV28 and TRBJ1-1, with D tentatively TRBD1 (5 bases). This clonotype was obtained from a woman of 80 years or more with COVID-19, enrolled during active disease. The material sequenced was peripheral blood. The CDR3 sequence: CASSTPGLLNTEAFF. The CDR3 DNA reads TGTGCCAGCAGTACGCCGGGACTCCTGAACACTGAAGCTTTCTTT. The full variable domain, completed using reference TRBV28 and TRBJ1-1, is DVKVTQSSRYLVKRTGEKVFLECVQDMDHENMFWYRQDPGLGLRLIYFSYDVKMKEKGDIPEGYSVSREKKERFSLILESASTNQTSMYLCASSTPGLLNTEAFFGQGTRLTVV.